The text below deals with one T cell receptor beta chain. Sampled blood was obtained at baseline, cycle 4 day 1, and cycle 7 day 1. This record belongs to a study of OX40 agonist ivuxolimab in advanced cancers. Study context: In this cohort, patients received ivuxolimab, an agonistic anti-OX40 (CD134) antibody. The study gave patients intravenous ivuxolimab at 0.01 to 10 mg/kg every 2 weeks.

V trimming: 6 bases; J trimming: 4 bases; junction bases outside the gene matches: 18. CDR3 length: 19 amino acids. Germline loops: CDR1 LNHDA, CDR2 SQIVND (reference sequence). The assay was immunoSEQ multiplex PCR, and TCRdb's table has in-frame clones only and misses some. Here the sample spans about 69,000 clones, around 83% being singletons. Sequencing used CD4+ or CD8+ T cells sorted from blood, obtained in a trial of the OX40 agonist ivuxolimab. This rearrangement joins TRBV19 to TRBJ2-7, with 13 positions matching TRBD2. This TCR came from an adult with an advanced solid tumor such as melanoma, head and neck, liver or kidney cancer. The CDR3: CASSRRDRGTSGETYEQYF. The CDR3 nucleotides are TGTGCCAGTAGCCGTCGGGACAGGGGGACTAGCGGGGAAACATACGAGCAGTACTTC.